The 4 T cell receptor beta chains reported below all come from one sample, sequenced in a study of CD8 T cells in ankylosing spondylitis. Study conclusions and caveats: A TCR beta motif of 7 to 9 highly homologous variants seemed to mark ankylosing spondylitis blood.

These receptors lack a known antigen. From the 5' RACE reads, TCRdb called clonotypes with MiXCR, one entry per CDR3 protein. The sample has 700,000 or so distinct CDR3 sequences, 15% to 20% seen once. Sequencing was performed on blood, either unsorted or a sorted T cell fraction (not recorded which). Every receptor here comes from a male donor with ankylosing spondylitis.

This chain uses TRBV4-3 with TRBJ2-1; TRBD2 agrees at 14 bases. Germline trimming cut 3 bases from V and 9 bases from J; bases unmatched to any gene: 7. Germline V gene lookup returns CDR1 LGHNA and CDR2 YSLEER. The length of the CDR3 is 16 residues. CDR3 residues: CASSQPTSGRAVEQFF. CDR3 nucleotide sequence: TGCGCCAGCAGCCAGCCGACTAGCGGGAGGGCCGTTGAGCAGTTCTTC.

The count of this clonotype is one. CDR3 sequence reads: CATRPGKGHEQYF. As DNA, the CDR3 is TGTGCCACCCGGCCGGGGAAGGGGCACGAGCAGTACTTC. The chain couples TRBV21-1 to TRBJ2-7; TRBD1 reflects the table's D call only, with no check against the DNA. TRBV21-1 is noted as a pseudogene. The CDR3 has 13 residues.

This clonotype was picked up a small number of times. This chain joins TRBV7-2 and TRBJ2-7; D not resolved. Trimming stripped 2 bases from V and 3 bases from J, with 14 bases between. The CDR3 is made up of 15 amino acids. Germline lookup yields CDR1 SGHTA and CDR2 FQGNSA. Here the CDR3 reads CASSLYLGIGYEQYF. For the CDR3, the DNA is TGTGCCAGCAGCTTATACCTGGGAATAGGCTACGAGCAGTACTTC.

V usage is TRBV20-1 and J usage is TRBJ2-1; D uncertain. The CDR3 extends over 14 amino acids. Per the germline V gene, CDR1 is DFQATT and CDR2 is SNEGSKA (reference sequence). V lost 3 bases and J 0 bases, leaving 9 bases between the germline ends. The CDR3 is CSASHPSSYNEQFF. The CDR3 bases are TGCAGTGCTAGCCACCCTTCCTCCTACAATGAGCAGTTCTTC.